The clone carrying this T cell receptor beta chain was seen more than once but under ten times. Its antigen remains unknown. TCRdb re-analysed the RT-PCR reads in MiXCR, keeping a single row per CDR3 protein. The table shows around 650,000 distinct CDR3 sequences, with less than 20% occurring only once. Germline trimming cut 3 bases from V and 9 bases from J; bases unmatched to any gene: 8. This CDR3 has 14 residues. Per the germline V gene, CDR1 is DFQATT and CDR2 is SNEGSKA (reference sequence). This sample stems from a study of response to subunit inactivated influenza vaccine. Study-wide results and caveats: Researchers suggested that each seasonal influenza vaccination recruits few new T cells.

Sample: PBMCs from blood, taken 11 to 12 days after vaccination. This sequence was found in a man aged 50 to 60 who received an inactivated influenza vaccine. The genes are TRBV20-1 and TRBJ2-1; 10 nucleotides match TRBD2. CDR3: CSASRTSGGGEQFF. CDR3 nucleotide sequence: TGCAGTGCTAGTCGGACTAGCGGCGGAGGTGAGCAGTTCTTC.